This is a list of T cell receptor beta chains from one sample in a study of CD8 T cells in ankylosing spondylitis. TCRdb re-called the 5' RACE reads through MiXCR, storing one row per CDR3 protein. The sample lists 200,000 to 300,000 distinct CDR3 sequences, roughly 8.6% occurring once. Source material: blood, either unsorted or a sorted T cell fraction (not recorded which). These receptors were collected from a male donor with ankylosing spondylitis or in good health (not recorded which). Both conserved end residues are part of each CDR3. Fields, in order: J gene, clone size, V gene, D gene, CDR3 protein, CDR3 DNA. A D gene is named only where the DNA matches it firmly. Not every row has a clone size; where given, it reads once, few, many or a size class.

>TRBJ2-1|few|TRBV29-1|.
CSVADRDYEQFF
TGCAGCGTTGCCGACAGGGACTATGAGCAGTTCTTC
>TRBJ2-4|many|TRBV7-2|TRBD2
CASSSLAGGRYKNIQYF
TGTGCCAGCAGCTCTCTAGCGGGAGGGCGATACAAAAACATTCAGTACTTC
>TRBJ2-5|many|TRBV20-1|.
CSAGGGSTQYF
TGCAGTGCTGGGGGTGGTTCGACCCAGTACTTC
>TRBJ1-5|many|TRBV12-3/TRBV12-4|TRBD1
CASSFLQGNQPQHF
TGTGCCAGCAGTTTTTTACAGGGGAATCAGCCCCAGCATTTT
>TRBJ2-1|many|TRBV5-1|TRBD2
CASSPDGGLAGGQFF
TGCGCCAGCAGCCCAGATGGAGGACTAGCGGGAGGACAGTTCTTC
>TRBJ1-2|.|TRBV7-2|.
CASRLDGRYGYTF
TGTGCCAGCAGGCTAGACGGTCGCTATGGCTACACCTTC
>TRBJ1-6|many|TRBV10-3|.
CAISESARGPSPLHF
TGTGCCATCAGTGAGTCAGCCAGGGGACCTTCACCCCTCCACTTT
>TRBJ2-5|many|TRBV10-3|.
CAISARLGLETQYF
TGTGCCATCAGTGCACGACTAGGTCTGGAGACCCAGTACTTC
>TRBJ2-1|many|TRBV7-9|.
CASSSPDGSFNEQFF
TGTGCCAGCAGCTCGCCCGACGGGAGTTTCAATGAGCAGTTCTTC
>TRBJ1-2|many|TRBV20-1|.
CSARKGAGLVGNGYTF
TGCAGTGCTAGAAAAGGAGCAGGGTTAGTGGGTAATGGCTACACCTTC
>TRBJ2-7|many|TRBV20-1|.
CSAPRGDSDEQYF
TGCAGTGCTCCTCGAGGGGATAGCGACGAGCAGTACTTC
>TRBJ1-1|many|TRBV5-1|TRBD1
CASSRGQGAEAFF
TGCGCCAGCAGCCGCGGACAGGGGGCTGAAGCTTTCTTT
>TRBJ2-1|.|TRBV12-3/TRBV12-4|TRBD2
CASSLSQLGAGGPHNEQFF
TGTGCCAGCAGTTTAAGTCAACTAGGAGCGGGGGGCCCCCACAATGAGCAGTTCTTC
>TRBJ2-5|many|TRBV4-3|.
CASSQDSYQETQYF
TGCGCCAGCAGCCAAGATAGCTACCAAGAGACCCAGTACTTC
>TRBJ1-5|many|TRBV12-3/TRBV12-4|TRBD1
CASRLGQGASQPQHF
TGTGCCAGCAGGCTGGGACAGGGGGCAAGCCAGCCCCAGCATTTT
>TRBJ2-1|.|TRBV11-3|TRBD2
CASSLDNGGGSYNEQFF
TGTGCCAGCAGCTTAGATAACGGGGGGGGCTCCTACAATGAGCAGTTCTTC
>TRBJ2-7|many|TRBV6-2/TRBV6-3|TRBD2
CASSRKREPSYEQYF
TGTGCCAGCAGTCGCAAGCGGGAGCCCTCCTACGAGCAGTACTTC
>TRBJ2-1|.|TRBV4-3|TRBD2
CASSQDLETSGRAGYFF
TGCGCCAGCAGCCAAGATCTGGAGACTAGCGGGAGGGCCGGTTATTTCTTC
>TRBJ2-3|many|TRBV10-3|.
CAISVGDGRGVADTQYF
TGTGCCATCAGTGTCGGCGACGGACGGGGTGTAGCAGATACGCAGTATTTT
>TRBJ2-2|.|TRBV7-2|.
CASSSPRTALNTGELFF
TGTGCCAGCAGCTCCCCCCGGACAGCCTTGAACACCGGGGAGCTGTTTTTT
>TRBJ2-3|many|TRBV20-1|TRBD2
CSAAGESSSTDTQYF
TGCAGTGCTGCGGGGGAATCATCTAGCACAGATACGCAGTATTTT
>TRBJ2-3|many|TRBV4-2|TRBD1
CASSRATGQGTDTQYF
TGTGCCAGCAGCCGCGCCACGGGACAGGGAACAGATACGCAGTATTTT
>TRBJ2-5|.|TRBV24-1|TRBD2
CATSDRLAGQETQYF
TGTGCCACCAGTGATCGGCTAGCGGGTCAAGAGACCCAGTACTTC
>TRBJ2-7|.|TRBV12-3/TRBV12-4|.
CASSNSVGTEQYF
TGTGCCAGCAGTAACAGCGTCGGGACCGAGCAGTACTTC
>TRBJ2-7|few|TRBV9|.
CASSVAQGSYEQYF
TGTGCCAGCAGCGTAGCTCAGGGATCCTACGAGCAGTACTTC
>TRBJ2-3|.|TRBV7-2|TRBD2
CASSLAGSGGHRGTQYF
TGTGCCAGCAGCTTAGCGGGTAGCGGGGGCCACCGGGGTACGCAGTATTTT
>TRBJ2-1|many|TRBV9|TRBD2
CASTRLAVEDEQFF
TGTGCCAGCACCCGACTAGCGGTTGAGGATGAGCAGTTCTTC
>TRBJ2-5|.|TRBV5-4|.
CASSLPGPEETQSF
TGTGCCAGCAGCTTGCCGGGACCCGAAGAGACCCAGTCCTTC
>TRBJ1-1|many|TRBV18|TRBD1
CASSPSGTGKITEAFF
TGTGCCAGCTCACCATCCGGGACAGGGAAGATCACTGAAGCTTTCTTT
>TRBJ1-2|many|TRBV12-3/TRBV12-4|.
CALKGGDGYTF
TGTGCCCTCAAAGGAGGGGATGGCTACACCTTC
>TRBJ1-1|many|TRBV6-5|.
CASSSVGTANTEAFF
TGTGCCAGCAGTTCCGTCGGGACCGCTAACACTGAAGCTTTCTTT
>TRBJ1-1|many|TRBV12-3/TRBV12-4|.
CASSLPGGTEAFF
TGTGCCAGCAGTCTCCCTGGGGGAACTGAAGCTTTCTTT
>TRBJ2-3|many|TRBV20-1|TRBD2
CSVEATSGRTDTQYF
TGCAGTGTAGAGGCGACTAGCGGGAGAACAGATACGCAGTATTTT
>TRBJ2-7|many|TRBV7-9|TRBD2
CASSLVVSGVSYEQYF
TGTGCCAGCAGCTTAGTAGTAAGCGGGGTCTCCTACGAGCAGTACTTC
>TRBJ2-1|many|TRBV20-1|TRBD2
CSARRLAGGPREQFF
TGCAGTGCTAGGCGACTAGCGGGGGGGCCAAGGGAGCAGTTCTTC
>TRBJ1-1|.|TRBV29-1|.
CSVVWGVGTEAFF
TGCAGCGTTGTTTGGGGGGTGGGCACTGAAGCTTTCTTT
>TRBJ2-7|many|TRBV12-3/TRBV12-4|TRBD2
CASSNRGSGGRNEQYF
TGTGCCAGCAGCAACCGAGGATCGGGAGGGCGGAACGAGCAGTACTTC
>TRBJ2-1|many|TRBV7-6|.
CASSLRRSDSVSYNEQFF
TGTGCCAGCAGCTTAAGGCGGTCGGACAGTGTGTCCTACAATGAGCAGTTCTTC
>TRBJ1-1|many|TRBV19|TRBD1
CAANRGRMDTEAFF
TGTGCCGCAAACAGGGGGCGAATGGACACTGAAGCTTTCTTT